This TCR beta chain was sequenced for a study of T cell responses to AZD1222 COVID-19 vaccine. Study information: Pooling was applied to second doses at about 4 or about 12 weeks.

Remarks on this clone: Its target is not known.

Study-level results: Variant regions that are unmutated are reportedly the target of nearly half of spike-specific TCRs. The repertoires were collected only after the peak T cell response.

The CDR3 spans 18 residues. Assay: immunoSEQ multiplex PCR; the TCRdb copy retains only in-frame clones and omits some. The sample has some 100,000 clones; approximately 91% are singletons. Sequenced material: peripheral blood, taken on day 0 of AZD1222 vaccination. The J gene is TRBJ1-5, the V gene TRBV21-1. TRBV21-1 is flagged as a pseudogene. The clonotype originates from an adult in good health. CDR3 residues: CASSKDRAKRGADQPQHF. Written as DNA, the CDR3 is TGTGCCAGCAGCAAAGATCGGGCCAAACGGGGGGCTGATCAGCCCCAGCATTTT.